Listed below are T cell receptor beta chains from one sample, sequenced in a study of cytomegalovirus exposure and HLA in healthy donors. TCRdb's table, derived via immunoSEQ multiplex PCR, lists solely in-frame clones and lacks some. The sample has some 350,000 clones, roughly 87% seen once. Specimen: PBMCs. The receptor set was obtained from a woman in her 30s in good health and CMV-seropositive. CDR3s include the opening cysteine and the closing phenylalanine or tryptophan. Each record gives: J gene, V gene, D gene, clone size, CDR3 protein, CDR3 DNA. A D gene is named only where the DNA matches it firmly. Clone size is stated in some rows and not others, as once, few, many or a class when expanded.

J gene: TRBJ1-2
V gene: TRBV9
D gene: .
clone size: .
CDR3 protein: CASSVGSSGRRGYTF
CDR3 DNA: TGTGCCAGCAGCGTAGGTTCATCGGGGCGTCGAGGCTACACCTTC

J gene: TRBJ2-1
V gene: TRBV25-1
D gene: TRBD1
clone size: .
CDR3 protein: CASSDPDRDPYNEQFF
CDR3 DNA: TGTGCCAGCAGTGACCCGGACAGGGACCCCTACAATGAGCAGTTCTTC

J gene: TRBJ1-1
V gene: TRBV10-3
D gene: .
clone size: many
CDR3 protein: CAISDLLGLEGNTEAFF
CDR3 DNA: TGTGCCATCAGTGACCTTCTGGGGTTGGAGGGGAACACTGAAGCTTTCTTT

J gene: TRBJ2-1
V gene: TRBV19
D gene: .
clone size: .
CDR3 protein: CASSMGLARGRDEQFF
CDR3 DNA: TGTGCCAGTAGTATGGGGCTAGCCCGGGGTAGGGATGAGCAGTTCTTC

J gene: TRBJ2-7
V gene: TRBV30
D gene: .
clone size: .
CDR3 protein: CAWSVGPYEQYF
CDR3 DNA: TGTGCCTGGAGTGTGGGACCGTACGAGCAGTACTTC

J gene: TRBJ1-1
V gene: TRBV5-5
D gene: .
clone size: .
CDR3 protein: CASSLVSGNTEAFF
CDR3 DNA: TGTGCCAGCAGCTTGGTATCTGGGAACACTGAAGCTTTCTTT

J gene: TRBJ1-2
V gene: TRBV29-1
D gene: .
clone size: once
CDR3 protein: CSVGGAGYTF
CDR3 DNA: TGCAGCGTTGGTGGGGCGGGCTACACCTTC

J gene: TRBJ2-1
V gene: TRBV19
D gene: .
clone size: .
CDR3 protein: CASSITDLDEQFF
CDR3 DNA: TGTGCCAGTAGTATAACGGACTTAGATGAGCAGTTCTTC

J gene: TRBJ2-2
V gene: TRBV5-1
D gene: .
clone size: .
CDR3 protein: CASSLVNTGELFF
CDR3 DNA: TGCGCCAGCAGCTTGGTAAACACCGGGGAGCTGTTTTTT

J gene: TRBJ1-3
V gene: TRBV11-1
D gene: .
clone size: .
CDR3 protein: CASSSWTEEHTIYF
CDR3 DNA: TGTGCCAGCAGCTCATGGACGGAGGAGCACACCATATATTTT

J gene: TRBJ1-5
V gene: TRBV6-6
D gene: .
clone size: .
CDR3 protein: CASSSFGENQPQHF
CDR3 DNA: TGTGCCAGCAGTTCGTTTGGGGAGAATCAGCCCCAGCATTTT

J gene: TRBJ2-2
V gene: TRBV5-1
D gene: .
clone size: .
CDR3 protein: CASSLGGGELFF
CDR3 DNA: TGCGCCAGCAGCTTGGGAGGCGGGGAGCTGTTTTTT

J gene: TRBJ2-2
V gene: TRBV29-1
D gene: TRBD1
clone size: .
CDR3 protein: CSVKQGAGELFF
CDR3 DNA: TGCAGCGTGAAACAGGGGGCCGGGGAGCTGTTTTTT